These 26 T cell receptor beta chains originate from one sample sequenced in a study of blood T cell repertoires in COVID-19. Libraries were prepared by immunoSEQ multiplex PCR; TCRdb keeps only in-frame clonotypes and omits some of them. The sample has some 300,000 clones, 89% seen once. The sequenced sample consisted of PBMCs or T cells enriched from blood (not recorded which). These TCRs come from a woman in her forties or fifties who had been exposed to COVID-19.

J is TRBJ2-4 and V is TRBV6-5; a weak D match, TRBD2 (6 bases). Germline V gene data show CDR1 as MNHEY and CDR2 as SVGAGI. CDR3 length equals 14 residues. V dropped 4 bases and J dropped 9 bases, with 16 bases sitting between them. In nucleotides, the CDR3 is TGTGCCAGCAGTTCTCGGTCGGCGGAGGGCATTCAGTACTTC. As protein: CASSSRSAEGIQYF.

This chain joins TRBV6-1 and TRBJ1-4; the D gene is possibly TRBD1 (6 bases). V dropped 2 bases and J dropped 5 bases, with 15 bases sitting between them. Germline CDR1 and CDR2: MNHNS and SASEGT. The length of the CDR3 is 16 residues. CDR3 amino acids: CASSETGTRINEKLFF. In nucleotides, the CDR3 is TGTGCCAGCAGTGAAACAGGGACCCGGATAAATGAAAAACTGTTTTTT.

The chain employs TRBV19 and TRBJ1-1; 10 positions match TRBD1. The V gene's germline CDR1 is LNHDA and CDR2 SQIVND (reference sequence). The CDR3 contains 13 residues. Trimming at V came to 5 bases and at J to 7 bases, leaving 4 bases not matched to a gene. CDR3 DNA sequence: TGTGCCAGTAGTGTTGGGACAGGGGTTGAAGCTTTCTTT. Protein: CASSVGTGVEAFF.

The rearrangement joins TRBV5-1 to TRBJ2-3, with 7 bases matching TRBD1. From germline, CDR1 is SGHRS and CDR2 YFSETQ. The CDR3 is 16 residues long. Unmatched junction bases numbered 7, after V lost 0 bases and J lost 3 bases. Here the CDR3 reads CASSLGARGSTDTQYF. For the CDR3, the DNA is TGCGCCAGCAGCTTGGGAGCCAGGGGGTCTACAGATACGCAGTATTTT.

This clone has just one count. CDR3 sequence reads: CASSDTGTPDNSPLHF. The CDR3 bases are TGTGCCAGCAGTGACACCGGGACACCAGATAATTCACCCCTCCACTTT. The chain joins TRBV6-1 to TRBJ1-6; tentatively, D is TRBD1 (6 bases). The CDR3 totals 16 residues. The V and J ends lost 3 bases and 5 bases respectively, with 14 bases between them. Germline-derived CDR1 and CDR2 are MNHNS and SASEGT.

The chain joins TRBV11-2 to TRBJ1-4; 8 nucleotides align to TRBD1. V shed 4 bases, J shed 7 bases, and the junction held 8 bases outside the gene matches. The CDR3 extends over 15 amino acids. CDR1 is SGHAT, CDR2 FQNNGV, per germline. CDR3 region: CASSSGQGVSEKLFF. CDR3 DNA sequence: TGTGCCAGCAGCTCCGGACAGGGAGTTAGTGAAAAACTGTTTTTT. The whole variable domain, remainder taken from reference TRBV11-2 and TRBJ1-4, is EAGVAQSPRYKIIEKRQSVAFWCNPISGHATLYWYQQILGQGPKLLIQFQNNGVVDDSQLPKDRFSAERLKGVDSTLKIQPAKLEDSAVYLCASSSGQGVSEKLFFGSGTQLSVL.

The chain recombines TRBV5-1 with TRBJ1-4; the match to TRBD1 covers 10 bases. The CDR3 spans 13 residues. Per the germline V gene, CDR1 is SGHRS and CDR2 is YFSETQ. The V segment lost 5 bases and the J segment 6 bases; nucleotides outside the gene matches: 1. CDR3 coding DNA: TGCGCCAGCAGGGGGACAGGGGATGAAAAACTGTTTTTT. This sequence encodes CASRGTGDEKLFF.

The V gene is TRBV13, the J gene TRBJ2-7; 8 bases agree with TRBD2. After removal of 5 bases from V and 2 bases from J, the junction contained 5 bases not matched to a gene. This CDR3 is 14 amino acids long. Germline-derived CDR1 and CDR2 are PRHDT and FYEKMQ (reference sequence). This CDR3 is CASSPREGTYEQYF. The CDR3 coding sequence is TGTGCCAGCAGCCCCCGGGAGGGGACCTACGAGCAGTACTTC.

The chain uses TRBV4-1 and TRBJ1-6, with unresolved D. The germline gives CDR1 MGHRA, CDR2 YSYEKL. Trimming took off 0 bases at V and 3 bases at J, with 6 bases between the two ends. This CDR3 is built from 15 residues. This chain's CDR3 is CASSQETGYNSPLHF. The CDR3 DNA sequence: TGCGCCAGCAGCCAAGAGACGGGCTATAATTCACCCCTCCACTTT.

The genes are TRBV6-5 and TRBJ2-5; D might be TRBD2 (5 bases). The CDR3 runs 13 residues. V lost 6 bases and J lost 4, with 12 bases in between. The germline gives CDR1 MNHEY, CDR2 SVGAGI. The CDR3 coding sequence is TGTGCCAGCAGGCGGCTAGCTGGAGAGACCCAGTACTTC. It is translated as CASRRLAGETQYF.

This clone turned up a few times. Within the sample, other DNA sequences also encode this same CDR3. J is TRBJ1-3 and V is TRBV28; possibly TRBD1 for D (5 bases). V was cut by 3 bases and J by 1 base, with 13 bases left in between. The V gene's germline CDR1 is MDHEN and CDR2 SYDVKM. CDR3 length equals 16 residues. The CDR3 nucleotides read TGTGCCAGCAGTTTGTGGGGGGAAGGATCTGGAAACACCATATATTTT. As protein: CASSLWGEGSGNTIYF.

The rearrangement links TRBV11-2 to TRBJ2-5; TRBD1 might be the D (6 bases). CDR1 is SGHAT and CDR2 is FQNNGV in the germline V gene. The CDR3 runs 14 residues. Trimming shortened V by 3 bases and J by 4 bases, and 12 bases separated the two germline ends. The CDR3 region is CASSFGQSGETQYF. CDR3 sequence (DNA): TGTGCCAGCAGCTTCGGACAGTCCGGAGAGACCCAGTACTTC.

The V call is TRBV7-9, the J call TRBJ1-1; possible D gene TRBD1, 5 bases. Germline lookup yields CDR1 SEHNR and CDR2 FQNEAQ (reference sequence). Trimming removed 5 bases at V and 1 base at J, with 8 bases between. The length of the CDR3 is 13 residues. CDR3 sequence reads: CASSRRENTEAFF. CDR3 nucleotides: TGTGCCAGCAGCCGCAGGGAGAACACTGAAGCTTTCTTT. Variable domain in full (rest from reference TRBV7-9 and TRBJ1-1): DTGVSQNPRHKITKRGQNVTFRCDPISEHNRLYWYRQTLGQGPEFLTYFQNEAQLEKSRLLSDRFSAERPKGSFSTLEIQRTEQGDSAMYLCASSRRENTEAFFGQGTRLTVV.

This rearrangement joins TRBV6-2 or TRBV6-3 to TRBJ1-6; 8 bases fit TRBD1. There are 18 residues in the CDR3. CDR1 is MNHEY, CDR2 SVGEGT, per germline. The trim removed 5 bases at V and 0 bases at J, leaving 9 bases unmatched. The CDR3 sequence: CASSPGTGAISYNSPLHF. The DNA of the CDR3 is TGTGCCAGCAGTCCCGGGACAGGAGCTATCTCCTATAATTCACCCCTCCACTTT.

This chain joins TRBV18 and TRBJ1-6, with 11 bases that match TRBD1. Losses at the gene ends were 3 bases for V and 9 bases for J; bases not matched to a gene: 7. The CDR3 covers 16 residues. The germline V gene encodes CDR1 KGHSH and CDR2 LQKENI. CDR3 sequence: CASSPGQGAVRSPLHF. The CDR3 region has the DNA TGTGCCAGCTCACCTGGACAGGGGGCAGTTCGTTCACCCCTCCACTTT. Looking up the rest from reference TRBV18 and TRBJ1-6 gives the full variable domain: NAGVMQNPRHLVRRRGQEARLRCSPMKGHSHVYWYRQLPEEGLKFMVYLQKENIIDESGMPKERFSAEFPKEGPSILRIQQVVRGDSAAYFCASSPGQGAVRSPLHFGNGTRLTVT.

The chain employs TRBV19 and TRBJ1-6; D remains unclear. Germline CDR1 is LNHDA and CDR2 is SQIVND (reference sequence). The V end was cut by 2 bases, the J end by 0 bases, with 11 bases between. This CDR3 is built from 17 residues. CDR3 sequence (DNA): TGTGCCAGTAGTATAACGGGAGGGAGCTCCTATAATTCACCCCTCCACTTT. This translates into CASSITGGSSYNSPLHF.

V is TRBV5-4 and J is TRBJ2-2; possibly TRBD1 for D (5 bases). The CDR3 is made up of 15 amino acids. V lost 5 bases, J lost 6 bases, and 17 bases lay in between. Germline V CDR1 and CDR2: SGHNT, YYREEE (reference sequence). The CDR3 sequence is CASRPNLGEAGELFF. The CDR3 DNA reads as TGTGCCAGCAGGCCAAATCTAGGGGAAGCCGGGGAGCTGTTTTTT. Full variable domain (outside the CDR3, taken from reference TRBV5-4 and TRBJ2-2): ETGVTQSPTHLIKTRGQQVTLRCSSQSGHNTVSWYQQALGQGPQFIFQYYREEENGRGNFPPRFSGLQFPNYSSELNVNALELDDSALYLCASRPNLGEAGELFFGEGSRLTVL.

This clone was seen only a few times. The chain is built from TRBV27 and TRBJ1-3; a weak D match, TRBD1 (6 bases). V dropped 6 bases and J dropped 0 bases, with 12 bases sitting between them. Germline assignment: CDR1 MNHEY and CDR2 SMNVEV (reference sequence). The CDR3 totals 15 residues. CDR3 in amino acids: CASRTLGGSGNTIYF. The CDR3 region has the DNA TGTGCCAGCAGGACGTTAGGGGGCTCTGGAAACACCATATATTTT.

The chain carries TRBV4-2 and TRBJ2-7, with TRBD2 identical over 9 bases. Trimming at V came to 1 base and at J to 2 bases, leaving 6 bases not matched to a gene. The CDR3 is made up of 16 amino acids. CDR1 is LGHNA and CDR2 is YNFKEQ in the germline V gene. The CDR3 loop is CASSQGLAGATYEQYF. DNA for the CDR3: TGTGCCAGCAGCCAAGGATTAGCGGGAGCGACCTACGAGCAGTACTTC.

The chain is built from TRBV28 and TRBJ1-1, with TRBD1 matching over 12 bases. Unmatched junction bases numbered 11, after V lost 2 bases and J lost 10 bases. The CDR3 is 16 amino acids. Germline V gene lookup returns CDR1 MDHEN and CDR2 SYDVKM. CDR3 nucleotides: TGTGCCAGCAGTTTACCCGGGACAGGGGGCGCTTTGTTAGCTTTCTTT. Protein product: CASSLPGTGGALLAFF.

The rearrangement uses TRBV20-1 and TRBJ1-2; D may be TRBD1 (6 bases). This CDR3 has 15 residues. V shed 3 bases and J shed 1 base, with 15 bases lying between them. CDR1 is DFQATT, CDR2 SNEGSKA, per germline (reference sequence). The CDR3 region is CSASMGALFNYGYTF. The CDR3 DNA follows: TGCAGTGCTAGTATGGGGGCCCTCTTTAACTATGGCTACACCTTC.

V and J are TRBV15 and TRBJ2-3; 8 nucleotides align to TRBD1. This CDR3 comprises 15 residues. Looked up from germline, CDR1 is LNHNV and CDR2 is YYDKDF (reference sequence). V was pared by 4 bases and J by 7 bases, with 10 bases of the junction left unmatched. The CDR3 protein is CATSKEPGGMYTQYF. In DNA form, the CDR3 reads TGTGCCACCAGCAAGGAACCAGGGGGCATGTATACGCAGTATTTT.

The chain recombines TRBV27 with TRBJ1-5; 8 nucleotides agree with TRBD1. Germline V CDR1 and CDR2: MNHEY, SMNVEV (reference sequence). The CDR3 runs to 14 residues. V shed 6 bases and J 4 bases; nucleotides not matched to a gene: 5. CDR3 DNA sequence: TGTGCCAGCAGCCCGGGACAGGAAAATCAGCCCCAGCATTTT. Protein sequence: CASSPGQENQPQHF.

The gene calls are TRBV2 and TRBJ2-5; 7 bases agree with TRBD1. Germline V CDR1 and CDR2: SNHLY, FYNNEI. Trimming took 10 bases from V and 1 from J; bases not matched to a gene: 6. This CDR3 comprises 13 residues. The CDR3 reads CAIRGQLQETQYF. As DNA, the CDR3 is TGTGCCATCCGGGGACAGCTCCAAGAGACCCAGTACTTC.

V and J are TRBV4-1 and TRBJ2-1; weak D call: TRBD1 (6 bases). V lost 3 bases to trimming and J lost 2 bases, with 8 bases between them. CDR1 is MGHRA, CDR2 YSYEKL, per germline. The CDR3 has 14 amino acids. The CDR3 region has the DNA TGCGCCAGCAGCCACCAGGGGACCTACAATGAGCAGTTCTTC. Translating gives CASSHQGTYNEQFF.

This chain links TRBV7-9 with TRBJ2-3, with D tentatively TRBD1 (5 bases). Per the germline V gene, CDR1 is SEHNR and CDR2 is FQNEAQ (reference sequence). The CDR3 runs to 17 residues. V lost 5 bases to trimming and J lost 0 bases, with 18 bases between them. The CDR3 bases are TGTGCCAGCAGCCGTGGACAAGGGGCTGATAGCACAGATACGCAGTATTTT. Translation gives CASSRGQGADSTDTQYF.